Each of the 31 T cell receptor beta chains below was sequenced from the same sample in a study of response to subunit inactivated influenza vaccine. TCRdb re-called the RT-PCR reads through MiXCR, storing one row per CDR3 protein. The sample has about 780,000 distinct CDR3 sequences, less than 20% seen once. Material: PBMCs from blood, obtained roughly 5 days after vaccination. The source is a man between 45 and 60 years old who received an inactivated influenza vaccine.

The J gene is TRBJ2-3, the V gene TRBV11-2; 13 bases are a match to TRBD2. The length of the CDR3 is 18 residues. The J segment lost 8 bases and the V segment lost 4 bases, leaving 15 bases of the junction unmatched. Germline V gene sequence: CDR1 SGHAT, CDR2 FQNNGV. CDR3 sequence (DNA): TGTGCCAGCAGCTCTTACCCGGGACTAGCGGGGCCGCAGGGTACGCAGTATTTT. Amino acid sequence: CASSSYPGLAGPQGTQYF. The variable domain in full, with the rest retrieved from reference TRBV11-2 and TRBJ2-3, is EAGVAQSPRYKIIEKRQSVAFWCNPISGHATLYWYQQILGQGPKLLIQFQNNGVVDDSQLPKDRFSAERLKGVDSTLKIQPAKLEDSAVYLCASSSYPGLAGPQGTQYFGPGTRLTVL.

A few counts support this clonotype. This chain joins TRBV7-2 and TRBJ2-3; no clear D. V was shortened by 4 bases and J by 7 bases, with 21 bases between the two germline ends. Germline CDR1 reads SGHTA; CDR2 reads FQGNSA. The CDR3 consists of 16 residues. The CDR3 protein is CASSSTDGLGDNTQYF. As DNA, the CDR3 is TGTGCCAGCAGCTCGACGGACGGATTGGGCGACAATACGCAGTATTTT.

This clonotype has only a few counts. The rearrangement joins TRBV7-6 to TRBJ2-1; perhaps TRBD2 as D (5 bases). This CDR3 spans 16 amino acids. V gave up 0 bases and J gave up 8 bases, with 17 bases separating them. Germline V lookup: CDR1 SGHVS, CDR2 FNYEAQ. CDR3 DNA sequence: TGTGCCAGCAGCTTAGCTTACGTCCGAGCGCGGGATGAGCAGTTCTTC. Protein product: CASSLAYVRARDEQFF.

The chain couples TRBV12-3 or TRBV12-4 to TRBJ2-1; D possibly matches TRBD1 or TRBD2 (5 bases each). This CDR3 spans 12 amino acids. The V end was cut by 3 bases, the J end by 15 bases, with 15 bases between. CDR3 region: CASSLMGTHPFF. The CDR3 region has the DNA TGTGCCAGCAGTTTGATGGGGACCCACCCGTTCTTC.

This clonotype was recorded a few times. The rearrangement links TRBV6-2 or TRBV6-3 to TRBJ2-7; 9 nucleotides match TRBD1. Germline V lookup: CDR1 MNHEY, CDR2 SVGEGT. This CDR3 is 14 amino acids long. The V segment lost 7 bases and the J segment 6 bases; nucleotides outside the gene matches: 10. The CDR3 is CASTLHRGPFEQYF. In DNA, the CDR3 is TGTGCCAGCACCCTACACAGGGGGCCTTTCGAGCAGTACTTC.

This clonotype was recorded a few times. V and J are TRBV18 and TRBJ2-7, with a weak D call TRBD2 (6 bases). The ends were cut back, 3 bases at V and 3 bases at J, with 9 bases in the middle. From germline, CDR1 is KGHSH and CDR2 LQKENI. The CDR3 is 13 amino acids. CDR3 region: CASSPFSGYEQYF. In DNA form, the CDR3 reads TGTGCCAGCTCACCGTTTAGCGGCTACGAGCAGTACTTC. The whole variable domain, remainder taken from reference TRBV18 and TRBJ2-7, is NAGVMQNPRHLVRRRGQEARLRCSPMKGHSHVYWYRQLPEEGLKFMVYLQKENIIDESGMPKERFSAEFPKEGPSILRIQQVVRGDSAAYFCASSPFSGYEQYFGPGTRLTVT.

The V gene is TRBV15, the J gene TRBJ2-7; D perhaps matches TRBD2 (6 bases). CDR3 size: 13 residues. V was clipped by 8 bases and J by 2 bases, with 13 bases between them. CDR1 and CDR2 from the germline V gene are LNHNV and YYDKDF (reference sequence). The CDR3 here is CATGRERTYEQYF. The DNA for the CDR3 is TGTGCCACCGGTCGGGAGCGAACCTACGAGCAGTACTTC.

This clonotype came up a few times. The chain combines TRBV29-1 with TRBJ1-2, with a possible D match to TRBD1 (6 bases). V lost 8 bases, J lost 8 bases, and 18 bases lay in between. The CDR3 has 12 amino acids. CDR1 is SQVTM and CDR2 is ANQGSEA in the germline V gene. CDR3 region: CSSWRGGDGYTF. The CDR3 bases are TGCAGCTCCTGGAGGGGGGGCGACGGCTACACCTTC.

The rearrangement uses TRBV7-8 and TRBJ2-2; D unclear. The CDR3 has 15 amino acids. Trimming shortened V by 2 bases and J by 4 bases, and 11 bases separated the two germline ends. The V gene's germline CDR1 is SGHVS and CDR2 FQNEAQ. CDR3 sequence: CASSLPLVGTGELFF. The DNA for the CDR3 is TGTGCCAGCAGCTTACCCCTAGTAGGCACCGGGGAGCTGTTTTTT. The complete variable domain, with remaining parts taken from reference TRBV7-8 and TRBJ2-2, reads GAGVSQSPRYKVAKRGQDVALRCDPISGHVSLFWYQQALGQGPEFLTYFQNEAQLDKSGLPSDRFFAERPEGSVSTLKIQRTQQEDSAVYLCASSLPLVGTGELFFGEGSRLTVL.

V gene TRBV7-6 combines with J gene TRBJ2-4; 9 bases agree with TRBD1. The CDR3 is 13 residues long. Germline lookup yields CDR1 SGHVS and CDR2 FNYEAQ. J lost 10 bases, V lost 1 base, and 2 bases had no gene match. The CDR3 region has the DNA TGTGCCAGCAGCTTAGGGGGGACAGGGATTCAGTACTTC. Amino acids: CASSLGGTGIQYF.

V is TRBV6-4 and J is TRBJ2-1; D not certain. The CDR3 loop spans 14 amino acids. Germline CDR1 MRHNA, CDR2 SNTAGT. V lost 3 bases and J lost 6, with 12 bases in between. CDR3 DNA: TGTGCCAGCAGTGAATTTGATGGCAGCAATGAGCAGTTCTTC. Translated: CASSEFDGSNEQFF.

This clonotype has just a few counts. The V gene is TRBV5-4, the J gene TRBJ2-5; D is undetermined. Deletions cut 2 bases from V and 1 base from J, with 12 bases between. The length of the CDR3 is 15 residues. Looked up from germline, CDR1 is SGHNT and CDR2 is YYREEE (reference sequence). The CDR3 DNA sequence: TGTGCCAGCAGCTTCGATTTACAGAGCCAAGAGACCCAGTACTTC. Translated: CASSFDLQSQETQYF.

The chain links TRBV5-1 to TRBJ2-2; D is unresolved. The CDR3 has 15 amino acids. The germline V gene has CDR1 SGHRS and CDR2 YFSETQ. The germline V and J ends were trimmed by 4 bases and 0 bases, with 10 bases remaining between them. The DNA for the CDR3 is TGCGCCAGCAGCACCCGAAGGGCGAACACCGGGGAGCTGTTTTTT. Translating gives CASSTRRANTGELFF.

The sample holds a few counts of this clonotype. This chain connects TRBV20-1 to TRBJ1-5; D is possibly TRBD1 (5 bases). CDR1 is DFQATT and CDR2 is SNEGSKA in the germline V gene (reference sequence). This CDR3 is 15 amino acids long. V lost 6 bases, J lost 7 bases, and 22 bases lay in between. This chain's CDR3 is CSATAGAVRWQPQHF. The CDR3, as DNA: TGCAGTGCCACTGCTGGGGCAGTTAGGTGGCAGCCCCAGCATTTT.

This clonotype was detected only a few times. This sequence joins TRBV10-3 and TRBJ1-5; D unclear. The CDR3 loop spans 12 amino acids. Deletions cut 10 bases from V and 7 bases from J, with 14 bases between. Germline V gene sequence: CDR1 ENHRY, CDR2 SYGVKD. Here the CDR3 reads CATSPVDQPQHF. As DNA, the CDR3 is TGTGCCACCTCACCCGTTGACCAGCCCCAGCATTTT.

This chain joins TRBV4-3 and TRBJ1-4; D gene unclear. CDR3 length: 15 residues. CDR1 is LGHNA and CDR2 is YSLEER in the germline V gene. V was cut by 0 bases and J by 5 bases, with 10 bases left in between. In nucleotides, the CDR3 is TGCGCCAGCAGCCAAGAGGGCGGCATGAATGAAAAACTGTTTTTT. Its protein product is CASSQEGGMNEKLFF.

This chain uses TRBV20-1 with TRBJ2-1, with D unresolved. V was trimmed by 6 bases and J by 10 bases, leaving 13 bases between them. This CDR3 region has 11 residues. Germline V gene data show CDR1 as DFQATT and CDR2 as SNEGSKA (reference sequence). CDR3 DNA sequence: TGCAGTGCGTCCGAGCGTGAGGAGCAGTTCTTC. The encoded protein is CSASEREEQFF.

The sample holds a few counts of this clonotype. The CDR3 sequence: CSGVQGNTGELFF. CDR3 in DNA: TGCAGCGGGGTGCAAGGGAACACCGGGGAGCTGTTTTTT. The chain uses TRBV29-1 and TRBJ2-2, with D unresolved. The germline gives CDR1 SQVTM, CDR2 ANQGSEA. This CDR3 spans 13 amino acids. V was shortened by 7 bases and J by 1 base, with 10 bases between the two germline ends.

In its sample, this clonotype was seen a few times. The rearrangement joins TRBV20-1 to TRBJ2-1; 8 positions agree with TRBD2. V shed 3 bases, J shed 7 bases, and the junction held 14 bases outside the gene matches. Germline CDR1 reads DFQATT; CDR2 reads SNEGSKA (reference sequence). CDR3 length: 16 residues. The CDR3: CSAREGGRGGRNEQFF. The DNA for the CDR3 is TGCAGTGCTAGGGAAGGGGGACGGGGGGGGAGGAATGAGCAGTTCTTC.

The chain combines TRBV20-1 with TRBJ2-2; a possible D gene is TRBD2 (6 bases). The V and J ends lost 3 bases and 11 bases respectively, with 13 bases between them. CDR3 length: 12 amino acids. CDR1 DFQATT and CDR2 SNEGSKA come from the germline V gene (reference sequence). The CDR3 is CSARTDSGELFF. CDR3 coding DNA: TGCAGTGCTAGGACAGATAGCGGAGAGCTGTTTTTT.

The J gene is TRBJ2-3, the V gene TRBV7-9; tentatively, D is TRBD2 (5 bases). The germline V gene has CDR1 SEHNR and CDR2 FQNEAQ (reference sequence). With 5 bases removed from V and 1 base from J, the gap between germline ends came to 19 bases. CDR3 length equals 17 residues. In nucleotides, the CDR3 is TGTGCCAGCAGCCTACTGAGGGTAGAGGCGGGCACAGATACGCAGTATTTT. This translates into CASSLLRVEAGTDTQYF.

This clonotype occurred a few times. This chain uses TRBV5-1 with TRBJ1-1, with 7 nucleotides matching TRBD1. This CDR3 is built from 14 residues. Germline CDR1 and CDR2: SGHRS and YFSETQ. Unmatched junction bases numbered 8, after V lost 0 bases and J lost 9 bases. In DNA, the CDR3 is TGCGCCAGCAGCTTGGAACACCGGGACAGTAAAGCTTTCTTT. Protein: CASSLEHRDSKAFF.

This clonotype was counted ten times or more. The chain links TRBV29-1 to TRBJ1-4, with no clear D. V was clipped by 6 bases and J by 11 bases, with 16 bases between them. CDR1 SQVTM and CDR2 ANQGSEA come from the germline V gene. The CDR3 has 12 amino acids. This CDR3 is CSVSEGRSKLFF. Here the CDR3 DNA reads TGCAGCGTCTCAGAGGGCAGAAGTAAACTGTTTTTT.

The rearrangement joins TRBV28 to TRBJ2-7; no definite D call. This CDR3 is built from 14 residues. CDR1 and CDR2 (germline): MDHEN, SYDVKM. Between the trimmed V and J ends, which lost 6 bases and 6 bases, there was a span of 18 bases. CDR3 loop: CASRRRARGVEQYF. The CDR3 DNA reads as TGTGCCAGCAGGCGCCGGGCCCGAGGTGTCGAGCAGTACTTC.

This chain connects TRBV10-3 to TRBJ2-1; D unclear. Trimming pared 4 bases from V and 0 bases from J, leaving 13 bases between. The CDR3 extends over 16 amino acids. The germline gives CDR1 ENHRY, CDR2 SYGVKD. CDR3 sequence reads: CAISGIEKSSYNEQFF. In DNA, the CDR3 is TGTGCCATCAGTGGAATAGAGAAGAGCTCCTACAATGAGCAGTTCTTC.

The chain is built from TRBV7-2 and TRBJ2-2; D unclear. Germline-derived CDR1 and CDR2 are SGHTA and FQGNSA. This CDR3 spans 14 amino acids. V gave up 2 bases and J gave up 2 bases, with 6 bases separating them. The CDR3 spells CASSLRYNTGELFF. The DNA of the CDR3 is TGTGCCAGCAGCTTAAGATATAACACCGGGGAGCTGTTTTTT.

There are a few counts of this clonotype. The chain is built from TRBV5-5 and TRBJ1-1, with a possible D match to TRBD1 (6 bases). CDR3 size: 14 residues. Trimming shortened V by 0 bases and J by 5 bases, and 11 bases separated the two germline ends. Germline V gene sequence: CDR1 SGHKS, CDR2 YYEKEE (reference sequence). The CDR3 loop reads CASSLEGEVTEAFF. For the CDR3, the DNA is TGTGCCAGCAGCTTGGAGGGGGAGGTAACTGAAGCTTTCTTT.

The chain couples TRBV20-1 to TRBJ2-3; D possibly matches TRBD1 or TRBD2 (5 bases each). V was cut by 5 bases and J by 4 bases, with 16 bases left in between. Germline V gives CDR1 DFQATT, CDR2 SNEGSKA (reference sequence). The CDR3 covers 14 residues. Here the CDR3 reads CSALRGEWSDTQYF. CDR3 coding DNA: TGCAGTGCTCTCCGAGGGGAGTGGTCAGATACGCAGTATTTT.

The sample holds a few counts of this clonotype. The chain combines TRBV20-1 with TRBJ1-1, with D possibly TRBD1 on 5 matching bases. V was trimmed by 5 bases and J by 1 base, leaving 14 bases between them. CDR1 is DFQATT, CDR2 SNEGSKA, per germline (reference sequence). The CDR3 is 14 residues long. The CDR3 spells CSAVEGHGNTEAFF. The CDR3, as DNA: TGCAGTGCTGTAGAGGGGCATGGGAACACTGAAGCTTTCTTT.

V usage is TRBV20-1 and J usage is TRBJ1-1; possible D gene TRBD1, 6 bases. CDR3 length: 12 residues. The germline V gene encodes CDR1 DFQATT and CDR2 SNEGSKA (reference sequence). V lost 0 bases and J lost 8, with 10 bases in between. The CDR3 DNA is TGCAGTGCTAGAGATTGGGGACAAGAAGCTTTCTTT. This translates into CSARDWGQEAFF.

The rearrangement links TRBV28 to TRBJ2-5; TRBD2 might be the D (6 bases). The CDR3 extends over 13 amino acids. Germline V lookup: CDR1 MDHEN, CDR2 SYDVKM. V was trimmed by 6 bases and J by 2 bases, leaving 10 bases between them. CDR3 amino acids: CASRSGLQETQYF. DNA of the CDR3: TGTGCCAGCAGGTCAGGACTACAAGAGACCCAGTACTTC. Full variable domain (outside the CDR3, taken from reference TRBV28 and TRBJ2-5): DVKVTQSSRYLVKRTGEKVFLECVQDMDHENMFWYRQDPGLGLRLIYFSYDVKMKEKGDIPEGYSVSREKKERFSLILESASTNQTSMYLCASRSGLQETQYFGPGTRLLVL.